These 20 T cell receptor beta chains came from one sample sequenced in a study of PD-1 blockade in classical Hodgkin lymphoma (dated by TCRdb to about 2020). The meaning of the sample's time point label: cycle 4 day 1 (C4D1), after 5 to 7 weeks of nivolumab. All trial patients had relapsed after autologous stem cell transplantation, with cohorts A, B and C differing in prior brentuximab vedotin exposure. Magnetic negative selection with a Miltenyi CD4+ T cell isolation kit was used to purify CD4+ T cells from thawed PBMCs. Library construction relied on the immunoSEQ multiplex PCR assay. The table comes from immuneACCESS by way of TCRdb, which keeps in-frame sequences with V and J called. Part of the clones is missing from these tables; in studies checked, under half for an unresolved V gene and the rest for unknown reasons. For this sample the table gives about 28,000 clones, of which less than 85% were detected only once. In total, the top ten clones hold 0.45% to 0.7% of the sample.

This material consisted of CD4+ T cells from blood, taken before the fourth cycle of nivolumab. These receptors were taken from a human donor with classical Hodgkin lymphoma.

This chain connects TRBV7-6 to TRBJ2-5, with TRBD2 matching 9 bases. The junction had 6 bases not matched to a gene; V was cut back by 3 bases and J by 1 base. Germline V CDR1 and CDR2: SGHVS, FNYEAQ. The CDR3 has 16 residues. CDR3 bases: TGTGCCAGCAGCTTCTTAGCGGGGGCCTTCCAAGAGACCCAGTACTTC. Its translation: CASSFLAGAFQETQYF.

The V gene is TRBV21-1, the J gene TRBJ2-5; TRBD1, the table's D call, was not compared with the DNA. TRBV21-1 is noted as a pseudogene. This CDR3 is 15 amino acids long. The CDR3 bases are TGTGCCAGCAGCGACCGGACAGGGGGCTCAGAGACCCAGTACTTC. It is translated as CASSDRTGGSETQYF.

The chain couples TRBV10-3 to TRBJ2-5, with a weak D call TRBD1 (5 bases). Germline values: CDR1 ENHRY, CDR2 SYGVKD. This CDR3 region has 12 residues. Between the trimmed V and J ends, which lost 4 bases and 3 bases, there was a span of 6 bases. CDR3 sequence: CAISAGKETQYF. In DNA, the CDR3 is TGTGCCATCAGTGCAGGGAAAGAGACCCAGTACTTC.

This chain joins TRBV6-1 and TRBJ1-2, with TRBD1 matching 7 bases. Trimming at V came to 3 bases and at J to 8 bases, leaving 18 bases not matched to a gene. The CDR3 spans 17 residues. Germline V gene sequence: CDR1 MNHNS, CDR2 SASEGT. Here the CDR3 DNA reads TGTGCCAGCAGTGACCACAACAGGGGAGGCCCCTCGGGCGGCTACACCTTC. Its protein product is CASSDHNRGGPSGGYTF.

In this sample, this clone turned up a few times. This rearrangement joins TRBV19 to TRBJ1-2, with D tentatively TRBD1 (5 bases). Trimming removed 3 bases at V and 3 bases at J, with 11 bases between. Germline V lookup: CDR1 LNHDA, CDR2 SQIVND (reference sequence). This CDR3 comprises 14 residues. This CDR3 is CASSIFGGYYGYTF. The CDR3 DNA sequence: TGTGCCAGTAGTATTTTCGGGGGGTACTATGGCTACACCTTC.

The V call is TRBV27, the J call TRBJ1-2, with TRBD1 as a possible D gene (5 bases). Trimming pared 2 bases from V and 3 bases from J, leaving 10 bases between. CDR3 size: 14 residues. CDR1 MNHEY and CDR2 SMNVEV come from the germline V gene (reference sequence). DNA of the CDR3: TGTGCCAGCAGTTTACTCGGGGGATACTATGGCTACACCTTC. Translating it yields CASSLLGGYYGYTF.

V and J are TRBV2 and TRBJ1-1; D is possibly TRBD1 (5 bases). The V end lost 6 bases, the J end lost 0 bases, and 11 bases lay between the germline ends. This CDR3 region has 14 residues. The germline CDR1 and CDR2 sequences are SNHLY and FYNNEI. CDR3 coding DNA: TGTGCCAGCAGCCCGGGGACGATGAACACTGAAGCTTTCTTT. This encodes CASSPGTMNTEAFF.

The chain combines TRBV6-6 with TRBJ2-5; possibly TRBD1 for D (5 bases). The CDR3 loop spans 14 amino acids. V lost 5 bases to trimming and J lost 1 base, with 11 bases between them. Germline V gene lookup returns CDR1 MNHNY and CDR2 SVGAGI (reference sequence). The CDR3 reads CASSPQGGQETQYF. As DNA, the CDR3 is TGTGCCAGCAGTCCCCAGGGCGGCCAAGAGACCCAGTACTTC.

The genes are TRBV25-1 and TRBJ2-3, with D perhaps TRBD2 (5 bases). CDR1 is MGHDK, CDR2 SYGVNS, per germline. This CDR3 is 13 amino acids long. V dropped 10 bases and J dropped 1 base, with 12 bases sitting between them. The CDR3 sequence is CATGSGGTDTQYF. The CDR3 bases are TGTGCCACGGGGAGTGGGGGCACAGATACGCAGTATTTT.

The J gene is TRBJ2-1, the V gene TRBV6-5; D is possibly TRBD2 (6 bases). Germline-derived CDR1 and CDR2 are MNHEY and SVGAGI. The CDR3 has 14 amino acids. Between the trimmed V and J ends, which lost 0 bases and 12 bases, there was a span of 15 bases. This chain's CDR3 is CASSYSAGPGRQFF. The CDR3, as DNA: TGTGCCAGCAGTTACTCGGCGGGGCCGGGAAGGCAGTTCTTC.

Comments on this clone: Other nucleotide sequences from this sample produce the same CDR3. The V gene is TRBV12-2, the J gene TRBJ2-7. TRBV12-2 is an annotated pseudogene. The CDR3 length is 15 residues. The CDR3 reads CASRAGTVSSYEQYF. In DNA form, the CDR3 reads TGTGCAAGTCGCGCAGGGACCGTCAGCTCCTACGAGCAGTACTTC.

As DNA, the CDR3 is TGTGCCACCCGGGCGGGAGGCTCCTACAATGAGCAGTTCTTC. Protein: CATRAGGSYNEQFF. The chain joins TRBV27 to TRBJ2-1; 8 nucleotides align to TRBD2. The junction had 5 bases not matched to a gene; V was cut back by 10 bases and J by 0 bases. From germline, CDR1 is MNHEY and CDR2 SMNVEV (reference sequence). This CDR3 region has 14 residues.

J is TRBJ1-5 and V is TRBV7-9; no definite D call. The V end lost 1 base, the J end lost 7 bases, and 8 bases lay between the germline ends. CDR1 is SEHNR, CDR2 FQNEAQ, per germline (reference sequence). CDR3 length: 13 amino acids. CDR3 amino acids: CASSLEAAQPQHF. CDR3 in DNA: TGTGCCAGCAGCTTAGAGGCAGCACAGCCCCAGCATTTT.

This chain links TRBV6-5 with TRBJ1-1; unclear D gene. Trimming removed 2 bases at V and 2 bases at J, with 12 bases between. Germline V gives CDR1 MNHEY, CDR2 SVGAGI. CDR3 length: 15 residues. The CDR3 loop is CASSYLSGGNTEAFF. The CDR3 nucleotides are TGTGCCAGCAGTTACCTATCGGGCGGAAACACTGAAGCTTTCTTT.

This chain joins TRBV5-1 and TRBJ2-5; D is undetermined. The CDR3 loop spans 16 amino acids. Trimming removed 0 bases from V and 4 bases from J, with 16 bases in between. Germline V lookup: CDR1 SGHRS, CDR2 YFSETQ. The CDR3 nucleotides are TGCGCCAGCAGCTTGGCCGCAGGATCGGCTGGAGAGACCCAGTACTTC. Translating it yields CASSLAAGSAGETQYF.

The gene calls are TRBV10-3 and TRBJ2-1; the match to TRBD1 covers 9 bases. This CDR3 comprises 13 residues. V shed 6 bases, J shed 7 bases, and the junction held 4 bases outside the gene matches. Germline V gene lookup returns CDR1 ENHRY and CDR2 SYGVKD. Here the CDR3 DNA reads TGTGCCATCAGAAGAGGACAGGGGAATGAGCAGTTCTTC. Its translation is CAIRRGQGNEQFF.

V gene TRBV6-6 combines with J gene TRBJ1-2; D is undetermined. V shed 2 bases and J shed 3 bases, with 10 bases lying between them. The CDR3 spans 14 residues. Germline V gene sequence: CDR1 MNHNY, CDR2 SVGAGI (reference sequence). Here the CDR3 reads CASSYEGSYYGYTF. The CDR3 bases are TGTGCCAGCAGTTACGAAGGGAGCTACTATGGCTACACCTTC.

The J gene is TRBJ2-7, the V gene TRBV29-1; 12 nucleotides agree with TRBD1. CDR3 length: 16 residues. Germline CDR1 reads SQVTM; CDR2 reads ANQGSEA. Trimming cost V 2 bases and J 7 bases; bases outside gene matches: 12. The CDR3 region has the DNA TGCAGCGTTGAAAAGATTGGGACAGGGGGCGTCTCGGAGCAGTACTTC. Its translation: CSVEKIGTGGVSEQYF.

V is TRBV2 and J is TRBJ2-7, with no clear D. Germline V lookup: CDR1 SNHLY, CDR2 FYNNEI. V lost 4 bases to trimming and J lost 4 bases, with 5 bases between them. The CDR3 consists of 11 residues. The CDR3 coding sequence is TGTGCCAGCAGTGTTTTTTACGAGCAGTACTTC. This sequence encodes CASSVFYEQYF.

CDR3 coding DNA: TGTGCCAGCAGAGGACAGGGGGCTTCACCCCTCCACTTT. This gives the protein CASRGQGASPLHF. The chain employs TRBV28 and TRBJ1-6, with 11 nucleotides matching TRBD1. V shed 6 bases, J shed 9 bases, and the junction held 1 base outside the gene matches. Germline V lookup: CDR1 MDHEN, CDR2 SYDVKM. The CDR3 has 13 residues.